The 21 T cell receptor beta chains presented below share a single source sample, sequenced in a study of molecular identifiers for immune sequencing clone quantification. Each CDR3 protein gets one entry after TCRdb re-called the PCR reads with MiXCR. The sample has over 85,000 distinct CDR3 sequences; about a third are singletons. Sequencing was performed on naive CD8+ T cells from blood, with Jurkat cell RNA spiked in. As to subset: FACS-sorted CD8+CD4-CCR7+CD45RA+ naive T cells. The receptor source for this set is a human donor in good health. Some libraries in this study had Jurkat cell RNA spiked in.

As for this clonotype: A read error is possible here, since a much larger clone lies one base away. The gene calls are TRBV20-1 and TRBJ2-3; D is perhaps TRBD1 or TRBD2 (5 bases each). The CDR3 extends over 12 amino acids. The germline V gene has CDR1 DFQATT and CDR2 SNEGSKA (reference sequence). The chain's CDR3 is CSVSGMTDTLYF. In nucleotides, the CDR3 is TGCAGTGTTTCCGGGATGACAGATACGCTGTATTTT.

This clonotype showed up just once. The CDR3 end shows no conserved phenylalanine or tryptophan, and so a read error is likely. This sequence joins TRBV4-1 and TRBJ2-7, with D hard to call. Germline assignment: CDR1 MGHRA and CDR2 YSYEKL. V lost 0 bases and J lost 2, with 11 bases in between. The CDR3 is made up of 15 amino acids. CDR3 nucleotides: TGCGCCAGCAGCCAAGATGTTCCAGGCACCTACGAGCAGTACATC. Protein: CASSQDVPGTYEQYI.

The V call is TRBV23-1, the J call TRBJ1-4; D not certain. TRBV23-1 is noted as an ORF with a role that remains uncertain. V was clipped by 2 bases and J by 8 bases, with 18 bases between them. CDR3 length equals 16 residues. This CDR3 is CASSQGPTDLGEKLFF. In DNA, the CDR3 is TGCGCCAGCAGTCAAGGTCCAACGGACCTAGGAGAAAAACTGTTTTTT.

This clonotype occurred a few times. The chain is built from TRBV2 and TRBJ1-5; no clear D. This CDR3 is 13 amino acids long. Germline V gene lookup returns CDR1 SNHLY and CDR2 FYNNEI. Trimming pared 6 bases from V and 0 bases from J, leaving 6 bases between. The CDR3 nucleotides read TGTGCCAGCAGGGACGATAGCAATCAGCCCCAGCATTTT. It translates to CASRDDSNQPQHF.

This clonotype was seen once. A much larger clone lies a single base off, so this may be a read error. The chain is built from TRBV27 and TRBJ1-4, with 10 bases matching TRBD1. This CDR3 spans 15 amino acids. CDR1 and CDR2 from the germline V gene are MNHEY and SMNVEV (reference sequence). The CDR3 protein is CASSPRTGGYEKLIF. Here the CDR3 DNA reads TGTGCCAGCAGTCCCCGGACAGGGGGATATGAAAAACTGATTTTT. The full variable domain, rest sourced from reference TRBV27 and TRBJ1-4, is EAQVTQNPRYLITVTGKKLTVTCSQNMNHEYMSWYRQDPGLGLRQIYYSMNVEVTDKGDVPEGYKVSRKEKRNFPLILESPSPNQTSLYFCASSPRTGGYEKLIFGSGTQLSVL.

Points on this clonotype: One junction end does not reproduce the germline sequence, and a read error may be involved. In DNA form, the CDR3 reads TGTGCCAGCGGCGTAGGCGGGACAGACTACGAGCAGTACTTC. Its translation is CASGVGGTDYEQYF. This chain joins TRBV9 and TRBJ2-7, with a tentative D call TRBD1 (7 bases). The CDR3 length is 14 residues. Germline V gene lookup returns CDR1 SGDLS and CDR2 YYNGEE.

This clonotype was counted between two and nine times. An end of the junction differs from the germline gene, which may be a read error. The chain joins TRBV6-1 to TRBJ2-3, with 7 nucleotides matching TRBD1. This CDR3 has 16 amino acids. In germline, CDR1 is MNHNS, CDR2 SASEGT. In nucleotides, the CDR3 is TGTGCCAGCAGTGAGTACCGGGACAGAAGCACAGATACGCAGAATTTT. It is translated as CASSEYRDRSTDTQNF.

This clonotype was seen a handful of times. V is TRBV3-1 and J is TRBJ2-4; no clear D gene. V shed 0 bases and J shed 2 bases, with 11 bases lying between them. This CDR3 comprises 16 residues. Germline CDR1 and CDR2: LGHDT and YNNKEL (reference sequence). CDR3 sequence (DNA): TGTGCCAGCAGCCAAGATTTGAAGTTTACCAAAAACATTCAGTACTTC. This encodes CASSQDLKFTKNIQYF.

Concerning this clonotype: Germline is not matched at one junction end, which may reflect a read error. The rearrangement joins TRBV7-2 to TRBJ2-3, with D possibly TRBD1 on 6 matching bases. Germline V gene lookup returns CDR1 SGHTA and CDR2 FQGNSA. The CDR3 is 14 residues long. The CDR3: CASSLRRGSDSQYF. CDR3 nucleotide sequence: TGTGCCAGCAGCTTGCGTAGGGGGTCAGATTCGCAGTATTTT.

This clonotype was seen ten or more times. The J gene is TRBJ1-5, the V gene TRBV12-3 or TRBV12-4; no definite D call. Trimming stripped 3 bases from V and 0 bases from J, with 9 bases between. The CDR3 length is 15 residues. In DNA form, the CDR3 reads TGTGCCAGCAGTTTCTTTAGTTATAGCAATCAGCCCCAGCATTTT. Its translation is CASSFFSYSNQPQHF.

This clonotype was found a few times. The chain couples TRBV4-1 to TRBJ2-7, with D maybe TRBD1 (5 bases). The V gene lost 4 bases and the J gene lost 3 bases, with 10 bases spanning the gap. This CDR3 region has 13 residues. The germline CDR1 and CDR2 sequences are MGHRA and YSYEKL. The CDR3 DNA is TGCGCCAGCAGCCGGGCAGGGTACTACGAGCAGTACTTC. Translated: CASSRAGYYEQYF.

Comments on this clonotype: A much more abundant neighbour one base away suggests this may be a read error. The chain employs TRBV5-1 and TRBJ2-1; a possible D gene is TRBD2 (6 bases). The CDR3 has 15 amino acids. The germline CDR1 and CDR2 sequences are SGHRS and YFSETQ. The CDR3, as DNA: TGCGCCAGCAGCTCACGGGACTTTGGGTACAATGTGCAGTTCTTC. This translates into CASSSRDFGYNVQFF.

This CDR3 is CASSPGVEHYEQYF. The DNA for the CDR3 is TGTGCCAGCAGCCCCGGGGTAGAACACTACGAGCAGTACTTC. V usage is TRBV6-2 or TRBV6-3 and J usage is TRBJ2-7; possibly TRBD2 for D (5 bases). CDR1 and CDR2 (germline): MNHEY, SVGEGT. The CDR3 runs 14 residues. V lost 6 bases and J 3 bases, leaving 15 bases between the germline ends.

This clonotype was counted ten times or more. This sequence joins TRBV29-1 and TRBJ1-1; 7 bases fit TRBD1. Germline V lookup: CDR1 SQVTM, CDR2 ANQGSEA. CDR3 length: 15 residues. Trimming at V came to 6 bases and at J to 4 bases, leaving 14 bases not matched to a gene. The DNA of the CDR3 is TGCAGCGTGCTATCCCCGAGACAGGGATTCACTGAAGCTTTCTTT. It codes for CSVLSPRQGFTEAFF.

J is TRBJ1-1 and V is TRBV7-2; D perhaps matches TRBD1 (5 bases). Germline lookup yields CDR1 SGHTA and CDR2 FQGNSA. The CDR3 sequence is 17 residues long. Trimming shortened V by 4 bases and J by 0 bases, and 18 bases separated the two germline ends. In DNA, the CDR3 is TGTGCCAGCAGCTCCATCGGGGGGGGTTTAATGAACACTGAAGCTTTCTTT. It encodes CASSSIGGGLMNTEAFF. The variable domain in full, completed from reference TRBV7-2 and TRBJ1-1, reads GAGVSQSPSNKVTEKGKDVELRCDPISGHTALYWYRQSLGQGLEFLIYFQGNSAPDKSGLPSDRFSAERTGGSVSTLTIQRTQQEDSAVYLCASSSIGGGLMNTEAFFGQGTRLTVV.

The rearrangement joins TRBV27 to TRBJ2-7; tentative D call: TRBD1 (7 bases). The germline gives CDR1 MNHEY, CDR2 SMNVEV (reference sequence). V lost 3 bases, J lost 2 bases, and 11 bases lay in between. The CDR3 totals 14 residues. The CDR3 DNA sequence: TGTGCCAGCAGTTTCGCCAGGGGGGCCTACGAGCAGTACTTC. Protein sequence: CASSFARGAYEQYF.

In this sample, this clonotype turned up many times. The chain links TRBV23-1 to TRBJ2-5; 7 bases match TRBD1. Being an ORF, TRBV23-1 has a function that is uncertain. The CDR3 sequence is 16 residues long. V was pared by 2 bases and J by 4 bases, with 10 bases of the junction left unmatched. The CDR3 DNA is TGCGCCAGCAGTCAACCCCGACAGGGTGTCCGAGAGACCCAGTACTTC. This encodes CASSQPRQGVRETQYF.

Comment on this clonotype: A read error may produce the germline difference seen at one junction end. The chain has TRBV7-9 and TRBJ2-5, with D tentatively TRBD2 (5 bases). Germline V gene sequence: CDR1 SEHNR, CDR2 FQNEAQ (reference sequence). The CDR3 sequence is 13 residues long. This CDR3 is CASSGEGQEPQYF. CDR3 bases: TGTGCCAGCAGCGGTGAGGGCCAAGAGCCCCAGTACTTC.

This clonotype was found a few times. The chain uses TRBV14 and TRBJ2-3; 8 nucleotides line up with TRBD1. With V trimmed by 3 bases and J by 1 base, 9 bases remained unmatched. Germline values: CDR1 SGHDN, CDR2 FVKESK. This CDR3 contains 17 residues. This chain's CDR3 is CASSQADRVWGTDTQYF. CDR3 nucleotide sequence: TGTGCCAGCAGCCAGGCGGACAGGGTGTGGGGCACAGATACGCAGTATTTT.

This clonotype was recorded once. The germline gene is not matched at one end of the junction; a read error may be the cause. V gene TRBV19 combines with J gene TRBJ2-5; D might be TRBD1 (5 bases). The CDR3 spans 15 residues. In germline, CDR1 is LNHDA, CDR2 SQIVND (reference sequence). CDR3 protein: CASSIVAGLQEPQYF. As DNA, the CDR3 is TGTGCCAGTAGTATTGTGGCAGGGCTACAAGAGCCCCAGTACTTC.

This clonotype came up many times. This chain joins TRBV6-4 and TRBJ2-1; 9 bases match TRBD2. The CDR3 length is 14 residues. Germline values: CDR1 MRHNA, CDR2 SNTAGT. The ends lost 4 bases at V and 4 bases at J; junction bases unmatched: 2. The CDR3 DNA is TGTGCCAGCAGTGTCCTAGCGGGGTACAATGAGCAGTTCTTC. Protein product: CASSVLAGYNEQFF.